A single sample is the source of the 27 T cell receptor beta chains below, sequenced in a study of T-cell memory formation after mild COVID-19. A single record per CDR3 protein comes from TCRdb applying MiXCR to the 5' RACE reads. The table includes just under 150,000 distinct CDR3 sequences, 15% to 20% detected once. What was sequenced was PBMCs or a T cell subset sorted from them (not recorded which). These receptors originate from an adult woman who had mild COVID-19 (a few samples of this study predate the infection). Cell type and time point are not known.

The rearrangement links TRBV6-5 to TRBJ1-3; no clear D gene. CDR3 length: 14 residues. V was pared by 7 bases and J by 0 bases, with 10 bases between. Germline assignment: CDR1 MNHEY and CDR2 SVGAGI. CDR3 loop: CASIDTLSGNTIYF. The CDR3 DNA reads TGTGCCAGCATTGACACCCTCTCTGGAAACACCATATATTTT.

The chain is built from TRBV4-3 and TRBJ2-1; 11 nucleotides align to TRBD2. With V trimmed by 4 bases and J by 4 bases, 6 bases remained unmatched. The V gene's germline CDR1 is LGHNA and CDR2 YSLEER. The CDR3 contains 16 residues. The CDR3, as DNA: TGCGCCAGCAGCCCAGGGACTAGCGGATTATACAATGAGCAGTTCTTC. The encoded protein is CASSPGTSGLYNEQFF.

The rearrangement joins TRBV6-2 or TRBV6-3 to TRBJ2-7, with a tentative D call TRBD1 (7 bases). This CDR3 has 15 amino acids. V lost 2 bases, J lost 6 bases, and 17 bases lay in between. Germline CDR1 and CDR2: MNHEY and SVGEGT. The DNA of the CDR3 is TGTGCCAGCAGTTACGCGGGGACAGCGCCTCCCGAGCAGTACTTC. Its protein product is CASSYAGTAPPEQYF.

This clonotype turned up a few times. This chain connects TRBV29-1 to TRBJ2-7; no clear D gene. The V gene lost 0 bases and the J gene lost 4 bases, with 10 bases spanning the gap. Germline V gene lookup returns CDR1 SQVTM and CDR2 ANQGSEA. The CDR3 totals 13 residues. Here the CDR3 reads CSVEDSTVYEQYF. For the CDR3, the DNA is TGCAGCGTTGAAGATTCTACAGTGTACGAGCAGTACTTC.

The V gene is TRBV7-9, the J gene TRBJ2-5; 7 bases fit TRBD2. Per the germline V gene, CDR1 is SEHNR and CDR2 is FQNEAQ (reference sequence). The V segment lost 4 bases and the J segment 9 bases; nucleotides outside the gene matches: 17. The CDR3 length is 16 residues. CDR3 protein: CASSSPWRESLRAQYF. The CDR3 DNA is TGTGCCAGCAGCTCGCCCTGGCGGGAGTCCCTCCGGGCCCAGTACTTC.

The chain couples TRBV12-3 or TRBV12-4 to TRBJ2-1; D possibly corresponds to TRBD2 (5 bases). CDR3 length: 13 amino acids. The V and J ends lost 3 bases and 9 bases respectively, with 12 bases between them. CDR3 amino acids: CASSFDMGSEQFF. CDR3 sequence (DNA): TGTGCCAGCAGTTTCGACATGGGGAGTGAGCAGTTCTTC.

This clonotype has only one observation. The V and J genes are TRBV5-4 and TRBJ2-5, with D tentatively TRBD2 (5 bases). The CDR3 is 13 residues long. V lost 4 bases, J lost 4 bases, and 11 bases lay in between. Germline lookup yields CDR1 SGHNT and CDR2 YYREEE (reference sequence). In nucleotides, the CDR3 is TGTGCCAGCAGCCACCCCGGAGGAGAGACCCAGTACTTC. Protein: CASSHPGGETQYF.

This clonotype was counted once. The chain has TRBV24-1 and TRBJ2-3; no reliable D call. Trimming took off 9 bases at V and 0 bases at J, with 6 bases between the two ends. Germline V gives CDR1 KGHDR, CDR2 SFDVKD. The CDR3 covers 12 residues. CDR3: CATSSSTDTQYF. In DNA form, the CDR3 reads TGTGCCACCTCGTCGAGCACAGATACGCAGTATTTT.

This clonotype was picked up a small number of times. The rearrangement uses TRBV12-3 or TRBV12-4 and TRBJ2-6; D gene uncertain. The CDR3 is 15 amino acids. V was pared by 4 bases and J by 0 bases, with 7 bases between. The CDR3 loop reads CASSSSGSGANVLTF. The CDR3 DNA reads as TGTGCCAGCAGTTCGTCGGGCTCTGGGGCCAACGTCCTGACTTTC.

This chain uses TRBV4-3 with TRBJ1-1; D call uncertain. CDR3 length: 16 amino acids. The germline V gene has CDR1 LGHNA and CDR2 YSLEER. Between the trimmed V and J ends, which lost 0 bases and 0 bases, there was a span of 11 bases. CDR3 coding DNA: TGCGCCAGCAGCCAAGATCATCTGGGATTGAACACTGAAGCTTTCTTT. Its translation is CASSQDHLGLNTEAFF.

This clonotype was detected only a few times. The gene calls are TRBV7-9 and TRBJ2-3; 8 positions match TRBD2. This CDR3 has 15 residues. V was pared by 7 bases and J by 2 bases, with 8 bases of the junction left unmatched. Germline V gene data show CDR1 as SEHNR and CDR2 as FQNEAQ (reference sequence). The CDR3 region is CASIQTSAYTDTQYF. For the CDR3, the DNA is TGTGCCAGCATCCAGACTAGCGCCTACACAGATACGCAGTATTTT.

The table lists this clonotype with a few counts. J is TRBJ2-7 and V is TRBV20-1, with 7 bases aligning to TRBD1. V lost 4 bases and J lost 1; bases outside the gene matches: 7. CDR1 DFQATT and CDR2 SNEGSKA come from the germline V gene (reference sequence). The CDR3 runs to 14 residues. CDR3 bases: TGCAGTGCTAAAGGGGACAGAGGTTCCTACGAGCAGTACTTC. Translated: CSAKGDRGSYEQYF.

The CDR3 DNA is TGTGCCAGCAGTTTGGGGGAAGAAGAGACCCAGTACTTC. Translation: CASSLGEEETQYF. V is TRBV12-3 or TRBV12-4 and J is TRBJ2-5, with D tentatively TRBD1 or TRBD2 (5 bases each). Trimming left V 3 bases short and J 3 bases short, with 8 bases between. The CDR3 is made up of 13 amino acids.

In its sample, this clonotype was seen a few times. The chain employs TRBV12-3 or TRBV12-4 and TRBJ2-2, with D perhaps matching TRBD2 (7 bases). The CDR3 extends over 15 amino acids. Trimming removed 6 bases at V and 8 bases at J, with 19 bases between. The DNA for the CDR3 is TGTGCCAGCAGCCGGGGGCGGGGGCCCGGAGGGGAGCTGTTTTTT. It specifies CASSRGRGPGGELFF.

The genes are TRBV15 and TRBJ2-5; TRBD1 aligns across 7 bases. There are 16 residues in the CDR3. With V trimmed by 0 bases and J by 1 base, 5 bases remained unmatched. Looked up from germline, CDR1 is LNHNV and CDR2 is YYDKDF (reference sequence). CDR3 sequence (DNA): TGTGCCACCAGCAGAGATCAGGGACAGCTCCAAGAGACCCAGTACTTC. Amino acids: CATSRDQGQLQETQYF.

This clonotype was detected ten times or more. The rearrangement uses TRBV7-2 and TRBJ2-7; maybe TRBD1 (7 bases). The CDR3 has 15 amino acids. The germline V and J ends were trimmed by 5 bases and 4 bases, with 18 bases remaining between them. Germline CDR1 reads SGHTA; CDR2 reads FQGNSA. The CDR3, as DNA: TGTGCCAGCAGCCCTCGACAGGGAGGTTCGTACGAGCAGTACTTC. Protein: CASSPRQGGSYEQYF. Filled out from reference TRBV7-2 and TRBJ2-7, the complete variable domain reads GAGVSQSPSNKVTEKGKDVELRCDPISGHTALYWYRQSLGQGLEFLIYFQGNSAPDKSGLPSDRFSAERTGGSVSTLTIQRTQQEDSAVYLCASSPRQGGSYEQYFGPGTRLTVT.

J is TRBJ1-2 and V is TRBV3-1, with a weak D call TRBD1 (5 bases). The V and J ends lost 0 bases and 9 bases respectively, with 14 bases between them. Germline V gives CDR1 LGHDT, CDR2 YNNKEL (reference sequence). The CDR3 spans 14 residues. This chain's CDR3 is CASSQDWQGDSYTF. The CDR3, as DNA: TGTGCCAGCAGCCAAGACTGGCAGGGTGACAGCTACACCTTC.

V usage is TRBV7-2 and J usage is TRBJ1-1; 8 bases line up with TRBD1. The CDR3 has 15 residues. The V and J ends lost 5 bases and 5 bases, in that order; junction bases with no gene match: 10. Germline CDR1 is SGHTA and CDR2 is FQGNSA. CDR3 amino acids: CASSLNDRGRTEAFF. The CDR3 DNA is TGTGCCAGCAGCCTGAACGACAGGGGAAGGACTGAAGCTTTCTTT.

Note on this clonotype: One end of the junction fails to match germline, which may point to a read error. J is TRBJ1-1 and V is TRBV6-5; TRBD1 agrees at 7 bases. The CDR3 runs 14 residues. Germline V gives CDR1 MNHEY, CDR2 SVGAGI. The CDR3 sequence: CASSMSTGDTEALF. CDR3 coding DNA: TGTGCCAGCAGTATGTCTACAGGGGACACTGAAGCTTTATTT.

The chain has TRBV25-1 and TRBJ1-5; D is possibly TRBD1 (6 bases). Trimming stripped 2 bases from V and 2 bases from J, with 16 bases between. The CDR3 is made up of 17 amino acids. Per germline, CDR1 MGHDK and CDR2 SYGVNS. CDR3 DNA sequence: TGTGCCAGCAGTGAAGGCAGGGGTAAATCAGGCAATCAGCCCCAGCATTTT. It specifies CASSEGRGKSGNQPQHF.

Only a few counts were recorded for this clonotype. This chain connects TRBV7-3 to TRBJ2-6; TRBD2 is a possible D gene (6 bases). There are 15 residues in the CDR3. Trimming left V 3 bases short and J 7 bases short, with 13 bases between. The V gene's germline CDR1 is SGHTA and CDR2 FQGTGA. The CDR3 nucleotides are TGTGCCAGCAGCTTGGGGGGATTCGATGCCAACGTCCTGACTTTC. It yields the protein CASSLGGFDANVLTF.

The chain couples TRBV5-1 to TRBJ2-1, with D perhaps TRBD1 or TRBD2 (6 bases each). In germline, CDR1 is SGHRS, CDR2 YFSETQ. The CDR3 totals 15 residues. V lost 4 bases, J lost 7 bases, and 18 bases lay in between. The CDR3, as DNA: TGCGCCAGCAGCCATAAACCGGAGGGGACAAATGAGCAGTTCTTC. This translates into CASSHKPEGTNEQFF.

This clonotype was counted between two and nine times. The chain couples TRBV4-1 to TRBJ1-6; the D gene is possibly TRBD1 (6 bases). V lost 5 bases and J lost 9, with 11 bases in between. Germline CDR1 reads MGHRA; CDR2 reads YSYEKL. CDR3 length equals 13 residues. CDR3 coding DNA: TGCGCCAGCAGCTCGCTGGACAGTTCACCCCTCCACTTT. Amino acids: CASSSLDSSPLHF.

This clonotype was seen more than once but under ten times. The chain links TRBV6-2 or TRBV6-3 to TRBJ1-1, with D tentatively TRBD1 (5 bases). V was clipped by 4 bases and J by 10 bases, with 13 bases between them. This CDR3 comprises 12 residues. Germline CDR1 MNHEY, CDR2 SVGEGT. This chain's CDR3 is CASSLRGGGAFF. The CDR3 DNA reads as TGTGCCAGCAGTTTACGGGGCGGGGGAGCTTTCTTT.

This clonotype was seen a handful of times. The chain combines TRBV5-1 with TRBJ2-4, with 10 bases fitting TRBD2. The length of the CDR3 is 18 residues. Germline-derived CDR1 and CDR2 are SGHRS and YFSETQ. The J segment lost 1 base and the V segment lost 3 bases, leaving 10 bases of the junction unmatched. The CDR3 region is CASSWDPSGSRAKNIQYF. CDR3 nucleotides: TGCGCCAGCAGCTGGGACCCTAGCGGGAGTCGGGCCAAAAACATTCAGTACTTC.

This chain links TRBV10-3 with TRBJ2-1; D uncertain. V was shortened by 8 bases and J by 8 bases, with 10 bases between the two germline ends. Germline loops: CDR1 ENHRY, CDR2 SYGVKD. This CDR3 has 11 residues. CDR3 nucleotides: TGTGCCATCTCGGCTGGCTATGAGCAGTTCTTC. As protein: CAISAGYEQFF.

This clonotype was picked up a small number of times. The V and J genes are TRBV7-9 and TRBJ1-2, with 11 positions matching TRBD1. CDR1 SEHNR and CDR2 FQNEAQ come from the germline V gene (reference sequence). The CDR3 spans 16 residues. Trimming at V came to 3 bases and at J to 4 bases, leaving 7 bases not matched to a gene. CDR3 nucleotide sequence: TGTGCCAGCAGCTTCGGACAGGGGGCTGGCGGCTATGGCTACACCTTC. This codes for CASSFGQGAGGYGYTF.